The 15 T cell receptor beta chains below all came from one sample that was sequenced in a study of CD8+ T cells in alopecia areata. This sample's treatment: oral pan-JAK inhibitor, 5-10 mg twice daily. Investigators isolated RNA and reverse transcribed it into cDNA to act as the sequencing template. Assay used: immunoSEQ multiplex PCR; TCRdb lists only in-frame clones, some missing. The sample contains 140,000 to 150,000 clones, roughly 50% of which appear only once. The material was CD8+ T cells sorted from blood, obtained at week 4, from a patient treated with tofacitinib. These receptors all come from a human donor with alopecia areata.

Regarding this clone: A read error is possible here, since a much larger clone lies one base away. The chain employs TRBV6-5 and TRBJ1-3; unclear D gene. Deletions cut 5 bases from V and 0 bases from J, with 11 bases between. CDR1 MNHEY and CDR2 SVGAGI come from the germline V gene. CDR3 size: 15 residues. The CDR3: CASSADGNSGNTIYF. CDR3 sequence (DNA): TGTGCCAGCAGTGCGGACGGAAACTCTGGAAACACCATATATTTT.

This sequence joins TRBV7-8 and TRBJ1-2; a possible D gene is TRBD1 (5 bases). The V gene's germline CDR1 is SGHVS and CDR2 FQNEAQ. V was cut by 8 bases and J by 2 bases, with 21 bases left in between. This CDR3 is 16 amino acids long. In nucleotides, the CDR3 is TGTGCCAGCCACCGGGCAGGGATCAGACCGAACTATGGCTACACCTTC. It encodes CASHRAGIRPNYGYTF.

This clone was detected only a few times. The genes are TRBV15 and TRBJ2-2; D gene uncertain. The CDR3 has 15 residues. Trimming stripped 5 bases from V and 0 bases from J, with 10 bases between. The germline CDR1 and CDR2 sequences are LNHNV and YYDKDF (reference sequence). Here the CDR3 reads CATSQVTPNTGELFF. The CDR3 DNA reads as TGTGCCACCAGCCAAGTGACCCCGAACACCGGGGAGCTGTTTTTT. Together with reference TRBV15 and TRBJ2-2, the CDR3 gives the full variable domain: DAMVIQNPRYQVTQFGKPVTLSCSQTLNHNVMYWYQQKSSQAPKLLFHYYDKDFNNEADTPDNFQSRRPNTSFCFLDIRSPGLGDTAMYLCATSQVTPNTGELFFGEGSRLTVL.

This clone has just a few counts. The chain is built from TRBV30 and TRBJ2-7, with D perhaps being TRBD1 or TRBD2 (5 bases each). V was trimmed by 3 bases and J by 1 base, leaving 10 bases between them. Germline loops: CDR1 GTSNPN, CDR2 SVGIG (reference sequence). This CDR3 spans 13 amino acids. The CDR3 region is CAWSPGTSYEQYF. The CDR3 DNA reads TGTGCCTGGAGCCCAGGGACGTCCTACGAGCAGTACTTC.

V and J are TRBV5-1 and TRBJ2-5; D perhaps matches TRBD1 (5 bases). CDR3 length: 13 residues. From germline, CDR1 is SGHRS and CDR2 YFSETQ. V was cut by 1 base and J by 2 bases, with 6 bases left in between. In DNA form, the CDR3 reads TGCGCCAGCAGCTTGAGGGGTCAAGAGACCCAGTACTTC. Translation: CASSLRGQETQYF.

The J gene is TRBJ2-7, the V gene TRBV6-5, with 10 bases identical to TRBD1. Per germline, CDR1 MNHEY and CDR2 SVGAGI. The CDR3 is 14 amino acids. V gave up 7 bases and J gave up 5 bases; unmatched junction bases: 8. The CDR3 spells CASKDRDRGNEQYF. For the CDR3, the DNA is TGTGCCAGCAAGGATCGGGACAGGGGTAACGAGCAGTACTTC.

This clone was counted only a few times. The genes are TRBV25-1 and TRBJ1-1, with a possible D match to TRBD1 (6 bases). Germline V gene sequence: CDR1 MGHDK, CDR2 SYGVNS. V was trimmed by 8 bases and J by 1 base, leaving 11 bases between them. This CDR3 contains 13 residues. The CDR3 region is CASGGTGNTEAFF. The CDR3 DNA reads TGTGCCAGCGGGGGCACAGGGAACACTGAAGCTTTCTTT.

The rearrangement links TRBV5-6 to TRBJ2-3; TRBD1 matches 9 bases. The CDR3 consists of 13 residues. Germline V CDR1 and CDR2: SGHDT, YYEEEE. Trimming took 3 bases from V and 6 from J; bases not matched to a gene: 2. This CDR3 is CASSWGTGDTQYF. The CDR3 DNA reads TGTGCCAGCAGCTGGGGGACAGGGGATACGCAGTATTTT. Combining the CDR3 with reference TRBV5-6 and TRBJ2-3 gives the whole variable domain DAGVTQSPTHLIKTRGQQVTLRCSPKSGHDTVSWYQQALGQGPQFIFQYYEEEERQRGNFPDRFSGHQFPNYSSELNVNALLLGDSALYLCASSWGTGDTQYFGPGTRLTVL.

J is TRBJ1-1 and V is TRBV9; D perhaps matches TRBD1 (6 bases). Germline values: CDR1 SGDLS, CDR2 YYNGEE. The CDR3 is made up of 14 amino acids. V lost 2 bases to trimming and J lost 2 bases, with 10 bases between them. In DNA form, the CDR3 reads TGTGCCAGCAGCGTCGGGACACGCAACACTGAAGCTTTCTTT. Translated: CASSVGTRNTEAFF.

J is TRBJ2-1 and V is TRBV4-1; D unresolved. The CDR3 is made up of 14 amino acids. CDR1 is MGHRA and CDR2 is YSYEKL in the germline V gene. Deletions cut 0 bases from V and 10 bases from J, with 13 bases between. The CDR3 reads CASSQDSTEREQFF. In nucleotides, the CDR3 is TGCGCCAGCAGCCAAGATTCAACTGAAAGAGAGCAGTTCTTC.

This clone has a handful of counts. V usage is TRBV7-9 and J usage is TRBJ1-1, with D uncertain. The CDR3 consists of 12 residues. Germline CDR1 and CDR2: SEHNR and FQNEAQ (reference sequence). With 11 bases removed from V and 0 bases from J, the gap between germline ends came to 10 bases. The CDR3: CAGGNMNTEAFF. The CDR3 coding sequence is TGTGCCGGCGGGAATATGAACACTGAAGCTTTCTTT.

A few counts support this clone. The V call is TRBV5-6, the J call TRBJ2-3; D is unclear. The CDR3 spans 12 residues. The V end lost 3 bases, the J end lost 5 bases, and 7 bases lay between the germline ends. The germline gives CDR1 SGHDT, CDR2 YYEEEE. The CDR3 region is CASSYGGDTQYF. In DNA, the CDR3 is TGTGCCAGCAGCTACGGTGGAGATACGCAGTATTTT.

V usage is TRBV7-3 and J usage is TRBJ2-7, with 7 nucleotides matching TRBD1. Germline assignment: CDR1 SGHTA and CDR2 FQGTGA. Trimming removed 4 bases from V and 6 bases from J; junction bases left unmatched: 3. The CDR3 has 12 amino acids. CDR3 protein: CASSYRQGEQYF. CDR3 coding DNA: TGTGCCAGCAGCTACCGACAGGGCGAGCAGTACTTC. Variable domain in full (rest from reference TRBV7-3 and TRBJ2-7): GAGVSQTPSNKVTEKGKYVELRCDPISGHTALYWYRQSLGQGPEFLIYFQGTGAADDSGLPNDRFFAVRPEGSVSTLKIQRTERGDSAVYLCASSYRQGEQYFGPGTRLTVT.

The rearrangement links TRBV9 to TRBJ1-6, with D maybe TRBD1 (6 bases). The germline CDR1 and CDR2 sequences are SGDLS and YYNGEE. The V gene lost 4 bases and the J gene lost 4 bases, with 18 bases spanning the gap. The CDR3 is made up of 17 amino acids. CDR3 sequence: CASSPTVGGEYNSPLHF. The CDR3 DNA reads as TGTGCCAGCAGCCCCACCGTAGGGGGGGAGTATAATTCACCCCTCCACTTT.

The genes are TRBV29-1 and TRBJ2-7; D uncertain. The CDR3 is made up of 12 amino acids. Germline-derived CDR1 and CDR2 are SQVTM and ANQGSEA. V was cut by 5 bases and J by 0 bases, with 8 bases left in between. The CDR3 coding sequence is TGCAGCGTTCTTGTGTCCTCCTACGAGCAGTACTTC. Residues: CSVLVSSYEQYF.